Below, one T cell receptor beta chain is given with its context. The V end lost 0 bases, the J end lost 9 bases, and 9 bases lay between the germline ends. The CDR3 consists of 13 residues. Germline-derived CDR1 and CDR2 are KGHSH and LQKENI. This sample was taken from a study of control samples from healthy donors and cancer patients. TCRdb's table, derived via immunoSEQ multiplex PCR, lists solely in-frame clones and lacks some. The data show 65,000 to 90,000 clones, about nine tenths seen once. The chain has TRBV18 and TRBJ2-1; D is ambiguous. This clonotype was obtained from a woman in her 50s with colorectal cancer. Input material: PBMCs. DNA for the CDR3: TGTGCCAGCTCACCACCGCAGGAAGGTGAGCAGTTCTTC. It is translated as CASSPPQEGEQFF.